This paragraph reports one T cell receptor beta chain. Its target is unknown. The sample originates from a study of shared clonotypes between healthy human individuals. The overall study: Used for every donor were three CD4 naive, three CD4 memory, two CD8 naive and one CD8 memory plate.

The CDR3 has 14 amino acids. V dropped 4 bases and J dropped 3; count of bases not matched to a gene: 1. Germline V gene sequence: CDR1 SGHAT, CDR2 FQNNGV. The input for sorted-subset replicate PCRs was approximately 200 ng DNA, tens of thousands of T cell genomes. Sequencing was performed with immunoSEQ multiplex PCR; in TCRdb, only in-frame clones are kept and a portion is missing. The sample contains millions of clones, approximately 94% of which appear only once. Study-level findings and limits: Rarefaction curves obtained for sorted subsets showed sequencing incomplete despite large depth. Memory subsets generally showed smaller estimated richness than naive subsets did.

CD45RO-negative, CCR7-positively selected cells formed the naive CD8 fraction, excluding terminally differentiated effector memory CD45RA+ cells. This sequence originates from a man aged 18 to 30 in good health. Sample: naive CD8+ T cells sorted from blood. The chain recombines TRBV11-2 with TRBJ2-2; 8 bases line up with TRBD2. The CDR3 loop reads CASSSGGYTGELFF. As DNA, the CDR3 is TGTGCCAGCAGCTCGGGGGGGTACACCGGGGAGCTGTTTTTT. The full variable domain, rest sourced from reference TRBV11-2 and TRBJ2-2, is EAGVAQSPRYKIIEKRQSVAFWCNPISGHATLYWYQQILGQGPKLLIQFQNNGVVDDSQLPKDRFSAERLKGVDSTLKIQPAKLEDSAVYLCASSSGGYTGELFFGEGSRLTVL.